This T cell receptor beta chain was observed in a study of response to subunit inactivated influenza vaccine. Only a few counts were recorded for this clonotype. Antigen unknown. Whole-study findings and limits: Researchers suggested that each seasonal influenza vaccination recruits few new T cells.

MiXCR was run by TCRdb on the RT-PCR reads, yielding one entry per CDR3 protein. The table lists 500,000 to 550,000 distinct CDR3 sequences, more than 7% of them singletons. This CDR3 has 15 residues. V was cut by 4 bases and J by 0 bases, with 12 bases left in between. The germline gives CDR1 SGHRS, CDR2 YFSETQ. This chain uses TRBV5-1 with TRBJ2-3; D uncertain. The sequencing here drew on PBMCs from blood, taken less than 25 months after vaccination. This clonotype was obtained from a man between 50 and 70 years old who received an inactivated influenza vaccine. DNA for the CDR3: TGCGCCAGCAGCCCTGGTCGCATAAGCACAGATACGCAGTATTTT. Translated, it gives CASSPGRISTDTQYF.